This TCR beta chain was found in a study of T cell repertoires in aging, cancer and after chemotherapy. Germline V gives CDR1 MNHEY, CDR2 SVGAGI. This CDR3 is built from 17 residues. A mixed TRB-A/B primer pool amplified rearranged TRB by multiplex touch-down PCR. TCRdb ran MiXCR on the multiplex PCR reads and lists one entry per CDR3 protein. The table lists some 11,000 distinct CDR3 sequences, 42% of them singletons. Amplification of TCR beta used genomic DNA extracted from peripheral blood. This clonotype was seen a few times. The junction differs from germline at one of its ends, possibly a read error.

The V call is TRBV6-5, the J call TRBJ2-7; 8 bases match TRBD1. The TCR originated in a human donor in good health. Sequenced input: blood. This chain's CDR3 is CASSHRTGKVRRREQYF. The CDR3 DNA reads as TGCGCCAGCAGCCATCGGACAGGGAAGGTCCGGCGGCGGGAGCAGTACTTC.